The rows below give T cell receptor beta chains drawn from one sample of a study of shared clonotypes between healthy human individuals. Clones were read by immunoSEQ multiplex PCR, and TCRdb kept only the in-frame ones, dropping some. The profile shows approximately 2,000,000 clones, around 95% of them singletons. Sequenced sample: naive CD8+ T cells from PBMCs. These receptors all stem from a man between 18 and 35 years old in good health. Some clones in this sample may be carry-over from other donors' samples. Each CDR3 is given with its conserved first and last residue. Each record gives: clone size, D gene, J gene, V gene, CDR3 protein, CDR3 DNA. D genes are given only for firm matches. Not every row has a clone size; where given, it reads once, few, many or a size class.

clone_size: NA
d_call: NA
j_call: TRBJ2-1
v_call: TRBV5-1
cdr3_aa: CASSFHGRGGNEQFF
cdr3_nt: TGCGCCAGCAGCTTTCACGGGAGAGGGGGCAATGAGCAGTTCTTC

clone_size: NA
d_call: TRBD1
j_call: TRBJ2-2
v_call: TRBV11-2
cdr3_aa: CASDRGRWVGELFF
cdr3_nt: TGTGCCAGCGACAGGGGGCGCTGGGTAGGGGAGCTGTTTTTT

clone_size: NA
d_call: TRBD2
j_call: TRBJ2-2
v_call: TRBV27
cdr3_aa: CASRPGLAGYAGELFF
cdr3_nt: TGTGCCAGCAGACCGGGACTAGCGGGATATGCCGGGGAGCTGTTTTTT

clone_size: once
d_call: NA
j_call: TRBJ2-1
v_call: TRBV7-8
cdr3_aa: CASSLQGPQEQFF
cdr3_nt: TGTGCCAGCAGCTTACAGGGGCCGCAGGAGCAGTTCTTC

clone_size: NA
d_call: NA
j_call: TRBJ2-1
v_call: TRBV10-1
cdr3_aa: CASSGPTRNLNEQFF
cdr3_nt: TGCGCCAGCAGCGGGCCGACCCGAAATCTCAATGAGCAGTTCTTC

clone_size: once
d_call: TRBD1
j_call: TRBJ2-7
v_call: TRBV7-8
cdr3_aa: CASSIFGRGPYEQYF
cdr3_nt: TGTGCCAGCAGCATTTTCGGCAGGGGGCCCTACGAGCAGTACTTC

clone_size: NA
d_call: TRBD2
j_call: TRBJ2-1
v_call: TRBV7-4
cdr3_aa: CASGIAGGYNEQFF
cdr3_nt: TGTGCCAGCGGCATCGCGGGAGGGTACAATGAGCAGTTCTTC

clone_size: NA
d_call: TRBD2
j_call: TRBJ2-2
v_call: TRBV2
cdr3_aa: CASDHPSGRADTGELFF
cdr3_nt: TGTGCCAGCGATCACCCTAGCGGGAGGGCCGACACCGGGGAGCTGTTTTTT

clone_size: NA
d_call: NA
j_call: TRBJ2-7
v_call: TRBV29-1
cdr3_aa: CSVGQAGYEQYF
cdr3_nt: TGCAGCGTTGGACAGGCGGGGTACGAGCAGTACTTC

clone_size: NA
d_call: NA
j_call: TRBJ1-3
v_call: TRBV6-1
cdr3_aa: CASSARDYSGNTIYF
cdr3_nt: TGTGCCAGCAGCGCTCGAGACTACTCTGGAAACACCATATATTTT

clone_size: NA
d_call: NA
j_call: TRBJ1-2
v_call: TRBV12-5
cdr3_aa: CASGPQGLPVGYTF
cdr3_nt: TGTGCTAGTGGTCCCCAGGGGCTCCCTGTAGGCTACACCTTC